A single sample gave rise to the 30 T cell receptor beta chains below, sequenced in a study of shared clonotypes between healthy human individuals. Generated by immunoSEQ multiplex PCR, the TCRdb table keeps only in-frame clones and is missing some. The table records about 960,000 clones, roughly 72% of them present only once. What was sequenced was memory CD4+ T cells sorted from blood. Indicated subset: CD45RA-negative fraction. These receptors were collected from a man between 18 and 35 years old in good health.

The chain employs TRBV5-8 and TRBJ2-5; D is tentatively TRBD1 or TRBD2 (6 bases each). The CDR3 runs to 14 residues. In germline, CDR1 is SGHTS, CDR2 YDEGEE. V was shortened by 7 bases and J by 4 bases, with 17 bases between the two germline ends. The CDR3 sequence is CASGLGGLIETQYF. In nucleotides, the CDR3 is TGTGCCAGCGGCCTTGGGGGGCTTATAGAGACCCAGTACTTC.

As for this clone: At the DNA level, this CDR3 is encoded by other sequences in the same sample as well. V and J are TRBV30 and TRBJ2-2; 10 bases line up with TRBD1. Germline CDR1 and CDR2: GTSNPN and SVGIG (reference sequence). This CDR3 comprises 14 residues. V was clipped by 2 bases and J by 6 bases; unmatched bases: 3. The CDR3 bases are TGTGCCTGGAGTCGAGGACAGGGGGCCGGGGAGCTGTTTTTT. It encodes CAWSRGQGAGELFF.

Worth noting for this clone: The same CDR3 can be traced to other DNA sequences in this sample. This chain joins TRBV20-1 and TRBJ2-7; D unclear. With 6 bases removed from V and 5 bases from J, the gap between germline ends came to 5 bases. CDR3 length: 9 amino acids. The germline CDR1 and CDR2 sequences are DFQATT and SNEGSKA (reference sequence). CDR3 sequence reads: CSAGDEQYF. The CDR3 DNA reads TGCAGTGCCGGAGACGAGCAGTACTTC.

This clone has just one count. The CDR3 reads CASSSGVAGANVLTF. The CDR3 DNA is TGTGCCAGCAGCTCTGGGGTGGCTGGGGCCAACGTCCTGACTTTC. This chain joins TRBV5-5 and TRBJ2-6; D remains ambiguous. The CDR3 totals 15 residues. Germline assignment: CDR1 SGHKS and CDR2 YYEKEE (reference sequence). The ends were cut back, 3 bases at V and 2 bases at J, with 9 bases in the middle.

The CDR3 DNA reads TGTGCCTGGACCGAGGGGGGTTCACCCCTCCACTTT. Translation gives CAWTEGGSPLHF. This chain connects TRBV30 to TRBJ1-6; D is perhaps TRBD1 (6 bases). This CDR3 comprises 12 residues. Germline V lookup: CDR1 GTSNPN, CDR2 SVGIG (reference sequence). The V end lost 4 bases, the J end lost 9 bases, and 10 bases lay between the germline ends.

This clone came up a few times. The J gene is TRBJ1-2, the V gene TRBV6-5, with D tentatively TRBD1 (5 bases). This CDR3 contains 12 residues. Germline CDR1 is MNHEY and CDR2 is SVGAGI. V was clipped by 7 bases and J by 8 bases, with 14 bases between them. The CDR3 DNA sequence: TGTGCCAGCACCTCAGGGATCTGGGGCTACACCTTC. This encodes CASTSGIWGYTF.

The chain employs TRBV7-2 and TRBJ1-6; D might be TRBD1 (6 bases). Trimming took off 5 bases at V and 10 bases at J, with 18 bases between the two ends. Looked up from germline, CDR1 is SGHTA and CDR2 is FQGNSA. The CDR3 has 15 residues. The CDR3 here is CASSPQGLGYSPLHF. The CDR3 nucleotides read TGTGCCAGCAGCCCTCAGGGGCTAGGGTACTCACCCCTCCACTTT.

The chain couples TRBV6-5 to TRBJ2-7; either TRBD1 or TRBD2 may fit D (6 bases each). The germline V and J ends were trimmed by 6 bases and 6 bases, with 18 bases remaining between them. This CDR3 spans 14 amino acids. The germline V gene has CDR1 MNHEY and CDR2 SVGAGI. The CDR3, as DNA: TGTGCCAGCAGAGTCTGGAGGGGGGCTTCCGAGCAGTACTTC. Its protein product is CASRVWRGASEQYF.

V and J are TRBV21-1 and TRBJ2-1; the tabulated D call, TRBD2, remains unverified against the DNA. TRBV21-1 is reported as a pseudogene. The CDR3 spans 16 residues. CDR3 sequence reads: CASSKSPLAGAGEQFF. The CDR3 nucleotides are TGTGCCAGCAGCAAATCCCCACTAGCGGGAGCGGGTGAGCAGTTCTTC.

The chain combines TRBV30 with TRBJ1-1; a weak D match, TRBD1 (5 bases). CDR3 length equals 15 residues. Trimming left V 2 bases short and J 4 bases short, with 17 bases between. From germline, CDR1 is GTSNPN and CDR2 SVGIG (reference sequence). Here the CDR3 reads CAWSIKDGRGTEAFF. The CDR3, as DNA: TGTGCCTGGAGTATTAAGGACGGAAGGGGCACTGAAGCTTTCTTT. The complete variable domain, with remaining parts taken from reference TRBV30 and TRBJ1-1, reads SQTIHQWPATLVQPVGSPLSLECTVEGTSNPNLYWYRQAAGRGLQLLFYSVGIGQISSEVPQNLSASRPQDRQFILSSKKLLLSDSGFYLCAWSIKDGRGTEAFFGQGTRLTVV.

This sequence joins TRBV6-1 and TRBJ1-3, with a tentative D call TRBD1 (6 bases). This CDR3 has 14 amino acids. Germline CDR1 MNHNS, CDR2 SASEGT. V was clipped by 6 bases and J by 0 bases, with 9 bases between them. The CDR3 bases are TGTGCCAGCAGCACAGGGCCCTCTGGAAACACCATATATTTT. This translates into CASSTGPSGNTIYF.

For the CDR3, the DNA is TGTGCCAGTAGAAGGGGCGTGACAGATACGCAGTATTTT. Protein: CASRRGVTDTQYF. The chain joins TRBV19 to TRBJ2-3; D might be TRBD1 (5 bases). With 6 bases removed from V and 3 bases from J, the gap between germline ends came to 10 bases. From germline, CDR1 is LNHDA and CDR2 SQIVND (reference sequence). The CDR3 sequence is 13 residues long.

The CDR3 here is CASSFWGSDNTEAFF. CDR3 in DNA: TGTGCCAGCAGCTTTTGGGGGTCCGACAACACTGAAGCTTTCTTT. V and J are TRBV11-1 and TRBJ1-1; D perhaps matches TRBD1 (5 bases). V gave up 3 bases and J gave up 2 bases, with 13 bases separating them. CDR1 is SGHAT and CDR2 is FQDESV in the germline V gene (reference sequence). The CDR3 is made up of 15 amino acids. Filled out from reference TRBV11-1 and TRBJ1-1, the complete variable domain reads EAEVAQSPRYKITEKSQAVAFWCDPISGHATLYWYRQILGQGPELLVQFQDESVVDDSQLPKDRFSAERLKGVDSTLKIQPAELGDSAMYLCASSFWGSDNTEAFFGQGTRLTVV.

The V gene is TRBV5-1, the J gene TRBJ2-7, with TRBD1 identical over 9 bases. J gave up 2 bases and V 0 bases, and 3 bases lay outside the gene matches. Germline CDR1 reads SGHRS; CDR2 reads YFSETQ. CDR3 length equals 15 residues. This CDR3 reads CASSLEGQGAYEQYF. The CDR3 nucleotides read TGCGCCAGCAGCTTGGAGGGACAGGGAGCCTACGAGCAGTACTTC.

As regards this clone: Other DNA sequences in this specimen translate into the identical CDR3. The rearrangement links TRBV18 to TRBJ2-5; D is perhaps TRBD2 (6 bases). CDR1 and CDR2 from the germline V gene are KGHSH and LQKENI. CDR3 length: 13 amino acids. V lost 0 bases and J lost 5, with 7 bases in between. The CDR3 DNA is TGTGCCAGCTCACCACCGGGGAGGGAGACCCAGTACTTC. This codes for CASSPPGRETQYF. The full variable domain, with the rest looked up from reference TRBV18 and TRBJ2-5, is NAGVMQNPRHLVRRRGQEARLRCSPMKGHSHVYWYRQLPEEGLKFMVYLQKENIIDESGMPKERFSAEFPKEGPSILRIQQVVRGDSAAYFCASSPPGRETQYFGPGTRLLVL.

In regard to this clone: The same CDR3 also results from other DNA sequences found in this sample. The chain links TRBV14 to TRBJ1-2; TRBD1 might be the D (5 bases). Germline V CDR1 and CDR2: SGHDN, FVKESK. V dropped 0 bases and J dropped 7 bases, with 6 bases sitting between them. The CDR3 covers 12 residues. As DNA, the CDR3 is TGTGCCAGCAGCCAAGACAGGGTTGGCTACACCTTC. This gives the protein CASSQDRVGYTF.

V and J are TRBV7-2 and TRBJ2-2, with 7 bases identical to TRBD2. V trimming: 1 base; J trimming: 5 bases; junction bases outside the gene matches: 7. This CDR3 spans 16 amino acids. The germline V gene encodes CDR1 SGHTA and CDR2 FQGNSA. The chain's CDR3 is CASSLVVGGPTGELFF. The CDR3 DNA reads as TGTGCCAGCAGCTTAGTAGTGGGAGGGCCTACCGGGGAGCTGTTTTTT.

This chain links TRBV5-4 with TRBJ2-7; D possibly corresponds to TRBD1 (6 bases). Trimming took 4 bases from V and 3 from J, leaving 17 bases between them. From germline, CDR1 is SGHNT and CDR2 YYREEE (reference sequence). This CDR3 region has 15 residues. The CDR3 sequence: CASSTQGPHFYEQYF. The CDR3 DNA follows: TGTGCCAGCAGCACCCAGGGGCCCCATTTCTACGAGCAGTACTTC.

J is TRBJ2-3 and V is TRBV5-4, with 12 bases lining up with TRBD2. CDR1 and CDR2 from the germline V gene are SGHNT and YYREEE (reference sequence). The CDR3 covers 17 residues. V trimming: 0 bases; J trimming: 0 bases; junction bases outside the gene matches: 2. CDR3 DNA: TGTGCCAGCAGCTTGGACCTAGCGGGGGGGAGCACAGATACGCAGTATTTT. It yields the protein CASSLDLAGGSTDTQYF.

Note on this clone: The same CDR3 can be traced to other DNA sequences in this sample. The chain's CDR3 is CATSRGLNTEAFF. CDR3 sequence (DNA): TGTGCCACCAGCAGAGGACTGAACACTGAAGCTTTCTTT. The V call is TRBV15, the J call TRBJ1-1; no definite D call. CDR3 length: 13 residues. V dropped 1 base and J dropped 0 bases, with 3 bases sitting between them. Germline loops: CDR1 LNHNV, CDR2 YYDKDF (reference sequence).

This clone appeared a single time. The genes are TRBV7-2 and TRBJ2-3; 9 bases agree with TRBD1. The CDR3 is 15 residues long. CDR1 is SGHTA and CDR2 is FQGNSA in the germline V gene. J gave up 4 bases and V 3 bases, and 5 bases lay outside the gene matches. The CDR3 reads CASSLEGQGADTQYF. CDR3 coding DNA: TGTGCCAGCAGCTTGGAGGGACAGGGTGCAGATACGCAGTATTTT.

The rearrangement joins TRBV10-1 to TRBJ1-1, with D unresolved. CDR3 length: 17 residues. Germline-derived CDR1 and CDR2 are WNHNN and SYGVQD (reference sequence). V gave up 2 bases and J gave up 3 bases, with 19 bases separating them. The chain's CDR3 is CASSEGRLKSGHTEAFF. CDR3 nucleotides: TGCGCCAGCAGTGAGGGACGCCTCAAAAGTGGCCACACTGAAGCTTTCTTT.

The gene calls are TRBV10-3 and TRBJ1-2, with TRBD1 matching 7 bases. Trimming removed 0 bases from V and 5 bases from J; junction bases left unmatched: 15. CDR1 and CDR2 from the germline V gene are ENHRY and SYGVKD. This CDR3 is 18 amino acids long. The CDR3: CAISESNQGGLGRYGYTF. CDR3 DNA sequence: TGTGCCATCAGTGAGTCTAACCAGGGGGGGCTTGGAAGGTATGGCTACACCTTC.

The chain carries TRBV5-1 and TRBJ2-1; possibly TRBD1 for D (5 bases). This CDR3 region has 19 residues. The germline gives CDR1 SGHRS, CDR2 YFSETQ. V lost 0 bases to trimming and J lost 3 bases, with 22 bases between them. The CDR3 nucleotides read TGCGCCAGCAGCTTGGGGGGCATTGAAAGAATTCGTCTCTACAATGAGCAGTTCTTC. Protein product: CASSLGGIERIRLYNEQFF.

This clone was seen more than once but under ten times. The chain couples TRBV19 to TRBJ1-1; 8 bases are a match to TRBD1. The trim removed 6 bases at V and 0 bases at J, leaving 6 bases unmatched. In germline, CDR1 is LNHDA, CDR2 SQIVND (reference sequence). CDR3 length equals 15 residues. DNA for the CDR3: TGTGCCAGTAGCCGGACAGGGCTAATGAACACTGAAGCTTTCTTT. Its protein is CASSRTGLMNTEAFF.

CDR3 sequence reads: CASRRGADEKLFF. As DNA, the CDR3 is TGCGCCAGCCGGAGGGGAGCTGATGAAAAACTGTTTTTT. V and J are TRBV5-1 and TRBJ1-4; D might be TRBD1 (5 bases). This CDR3 spans 13 amino acids. V was pared by 7 bases and J by 6 bases, with 13 bases between. Germline CDR1 and CDR2: SGHRS and YFSETQ. Complete variable domain (other parts from reference TRBV5-1 and TRBJ1-4): KAGVTQTPRYLIKTRGQQVTLSCSPISGHRSVSWYQQTPGQGLQFLFEYFSETQRNKGNFPGRFSGRQFSNSRSEMNVSTLELGDSALYLCASRRGADEKLFFGSGTQLSVL.

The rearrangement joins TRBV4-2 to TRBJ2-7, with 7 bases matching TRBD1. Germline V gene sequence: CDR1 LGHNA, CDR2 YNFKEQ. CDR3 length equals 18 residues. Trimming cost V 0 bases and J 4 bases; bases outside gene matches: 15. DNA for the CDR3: TGTGCCAGCAGCCAAGATTTAACGTCGGCAGGGGGATCATACGAGCAGTACTTC. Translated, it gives CASSQDLTSAGGSYEQYF.

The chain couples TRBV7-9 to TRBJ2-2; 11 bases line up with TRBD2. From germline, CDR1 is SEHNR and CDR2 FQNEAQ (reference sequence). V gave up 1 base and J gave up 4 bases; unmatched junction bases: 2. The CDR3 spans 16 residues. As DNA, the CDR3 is TGTGCCAGCAGCTTAGGGACTAGCGGGCGCACCGGGGAGCTGTTTTTT. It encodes CASSLGTSGRTGELFF.

DNA for the CDR3: TGTGCCAGCAGTTCGGGACCAACGCCCTCCTACGAGCAGTACTTC. Translation: CASSSGPTPSYEQYF. J is TRBJ2-7 and V is TRBV5-4; D might be TRBD1 or TRBD2, each matching 5 bases. The CDR3 consists of 15 residues. Trimming removed 5 bases from V and 0 bases from J, with 15 bases in between. The V gene's germline CDR1 is SGHNT and CDR2 YYREEE (reference sequence).

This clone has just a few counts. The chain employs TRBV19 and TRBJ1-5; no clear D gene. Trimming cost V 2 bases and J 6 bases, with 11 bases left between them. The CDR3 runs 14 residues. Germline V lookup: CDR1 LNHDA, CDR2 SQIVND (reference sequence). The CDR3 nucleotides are TGTGCCAGTAGTATACACCGGGGTGGTCAGCCCCAGCATTTT. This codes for CASSIHRGGQPQHF.